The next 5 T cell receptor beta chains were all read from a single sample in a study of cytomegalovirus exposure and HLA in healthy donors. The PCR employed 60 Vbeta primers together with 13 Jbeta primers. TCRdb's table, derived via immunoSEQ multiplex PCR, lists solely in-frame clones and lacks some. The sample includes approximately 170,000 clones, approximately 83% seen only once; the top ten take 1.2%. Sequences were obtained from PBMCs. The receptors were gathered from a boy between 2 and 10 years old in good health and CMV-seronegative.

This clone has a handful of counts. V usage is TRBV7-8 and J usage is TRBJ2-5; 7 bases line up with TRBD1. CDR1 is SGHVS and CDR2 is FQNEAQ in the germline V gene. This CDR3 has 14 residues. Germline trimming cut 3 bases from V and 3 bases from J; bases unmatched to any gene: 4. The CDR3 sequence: CASSLTGSKETQYF. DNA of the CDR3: TGTGCCAGCAGCTTGACAGGGAGTAAAGAGACCCAGTACTTC.

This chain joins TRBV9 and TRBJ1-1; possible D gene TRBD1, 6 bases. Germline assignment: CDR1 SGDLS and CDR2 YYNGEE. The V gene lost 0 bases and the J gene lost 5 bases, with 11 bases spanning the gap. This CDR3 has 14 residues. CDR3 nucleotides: TGTGCCAGCAGCGTAGCTGGGAGGGGGACTGAAGCTTTCTTT. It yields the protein CASSVAGRGTEAFF.

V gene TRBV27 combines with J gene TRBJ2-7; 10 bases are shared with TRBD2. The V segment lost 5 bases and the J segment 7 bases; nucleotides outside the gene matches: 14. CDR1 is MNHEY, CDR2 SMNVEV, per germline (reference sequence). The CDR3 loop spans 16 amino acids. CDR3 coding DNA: TGTGCCAGCAGTCCTATCATACTAGCGGGGTTTAAAGAGCAGTACTTC. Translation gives CASSPIILAGFKEQYF.

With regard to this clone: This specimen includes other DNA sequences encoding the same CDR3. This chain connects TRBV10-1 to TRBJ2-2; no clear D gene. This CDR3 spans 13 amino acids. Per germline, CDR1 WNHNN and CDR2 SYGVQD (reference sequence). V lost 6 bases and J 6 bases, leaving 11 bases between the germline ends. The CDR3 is CASSGRVSGELFF. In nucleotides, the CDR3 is TGCGCCAGCAGCGGTCGGGTGTCCGGGGAGCTGTTTTTT.

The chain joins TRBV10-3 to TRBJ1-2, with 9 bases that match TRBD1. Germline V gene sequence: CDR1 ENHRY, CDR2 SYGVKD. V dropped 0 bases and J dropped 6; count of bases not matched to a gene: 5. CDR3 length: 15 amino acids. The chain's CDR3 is CAISESADRGDGYTF. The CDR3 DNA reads TGTGCCATCAGTGAGTCTGCGGACAGGGGAGATGGCTACACCTTC.